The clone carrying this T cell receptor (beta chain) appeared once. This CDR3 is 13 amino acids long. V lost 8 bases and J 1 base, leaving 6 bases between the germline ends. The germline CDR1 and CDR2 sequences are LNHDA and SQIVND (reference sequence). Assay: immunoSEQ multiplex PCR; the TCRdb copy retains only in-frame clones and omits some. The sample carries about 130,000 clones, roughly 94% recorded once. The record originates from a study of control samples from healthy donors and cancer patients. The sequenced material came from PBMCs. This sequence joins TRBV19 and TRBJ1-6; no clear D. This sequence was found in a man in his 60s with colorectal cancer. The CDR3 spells CASRSSYNSPLHF. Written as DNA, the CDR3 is TGTGCCAGTCGAAGTTCCTATAATTCACCCCTCCACTTT.